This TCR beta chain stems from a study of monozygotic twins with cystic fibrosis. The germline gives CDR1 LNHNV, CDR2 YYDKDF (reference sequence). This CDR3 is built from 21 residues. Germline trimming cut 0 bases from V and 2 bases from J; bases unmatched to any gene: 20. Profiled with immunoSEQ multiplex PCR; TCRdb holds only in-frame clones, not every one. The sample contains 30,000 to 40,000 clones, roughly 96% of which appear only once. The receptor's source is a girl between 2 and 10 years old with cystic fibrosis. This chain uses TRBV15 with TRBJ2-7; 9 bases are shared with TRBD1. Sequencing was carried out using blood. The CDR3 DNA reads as TGTGCCACCAGCAGAGATCTTTTTGTTACAGGGGGCGCGAAGAACACCTACGAGCAGTACTTC. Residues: CATSRDLFVTGGAKNTYEQYF.